This entry lists 30 T cell receptor beta chains sequenced from one sample in a study of blood T cell repertoires in COVID-19. The data were produced by immunoSEQ multiplex PCR, yet TCRdb's version contains in-frame clones alone and is incomplete. Among 120,000 to 150,000 clones listed, more than 65% were seen once. The sample comprised peripheral blood. These receptor sequences come from a man in his 60s with acute or convalescent COVID-19.

The rearrangement links TRBV20-1 to TRBJ1-2, with D perhaps matching TRBD1 (6 bases). In germline, CDR1 is DFQATT, CDR2 SNEGSKA (reference sequence). The CDR3 runs 15 residues. Trimming removed 6 bases at V and 0 bases at J, with 17 bases between. DNA for the CDR3: TGCAGTGCCAGTTCCCGGGACACTTCTAACTATGGCTACACCTTC. The encoded protein is CSASSRDTSNYGYTF.

As concerns this clone: Other DNA sequences within the sample encode an identical CDR3. Here the CDR3 DNA reads TGTGCCAGCTCACCCGGACAGTTGGCGAACACCGGGGAGCTGTTTTTT. Protein: CASSPGQLANTGELFF. The J gene is TRBJ2-2, the V gene TRBV18; tentatively, D is TRBD1 (6 bases). Trimming stripped 3 bases from V and 0 bases from J, with 11 bases between. The V gene's germline CDR1 is KGHSH and CDR2 LQKENI. There are 16 residues in the CDR3. The full variable domain, with the rest looked up from reference TRBV18 and TRBJ2-2, is NAGVMQNPRHLVRRRGQEARLRCSPMKGHSHVYWYRQLPEEGLKFMVYLQKENIIDESGMPKERFSAEFPKEGPSILRIQQVVRGDSAAYFCASSPGQLANTGELFFGEGSRLTVL.

The chain links TRBV2 to TRBJ1-2; maybe TRBD1 (6 bases). The CDR3 length is 14 residues. The V end was cut by 4 bases, the J end by 0 bases, with 9 bases between. Germline V gene data show CDR1 as SNHLY and CDR2 as FYNNEI. CDR3 coding DNA: TGTGCCAGCAGTGTGACAGGAGCTAACTATGGCTACACCTTC. Translated: CASSVTGANYGYTF.

The CDR3 sequence is CASSSGQGAGTDTQYF. For the CDR3, the DNA is TGTGCCAGCAGCTCGGGACAGGGGGCGGGCACAGATACGCAGTATTTT. The J gene is TRBJ2-3, the V gene TRBV11-3; 12 bases align to TRBD1. Germline-derived CDR1 and CDR2 are SGHNT and YENEEA. The CDR3 totals 16 residues. V trimming: 4 bases; J trimming: 1 base; junction bases outside the gene matches: 3.

The CDR3 DNA follows: TGTGCCACCAGGGGAGTTCGTTTTGGCTACACCTTC. Translated, it gives CATRGVRFGYTF. The genes are TRBV19 and TRBJ1-2; TRBD1 is a possible D gene (6 bases). With 10 bases removed from V and 7 bases from J, the gap between germline ends came to 16 bases. CDR3 length: 12 residues. The germline V gene encodes CDR1 LNHDA and CDR2 SQIVND (reference sequence).

This chain connects TRBV18 to TRBJ1-2; 7 bases line up with TRBD1. Germline V lookup: CDR1 KGHSH, CDR2 LQKENI. The length of the CDR3 is 13 residues. Losses at the gene ends were 5 bases for V and 6 bases for J; bases not matched to a gene: 6. For the CDR3, the DNA is TGTGCCAGCTCAGGACAGGAGATTGATGGCTACACCTTC. Residues: CASSGQEIDGYTF. Combining the CDR3 with reference TRBV18 and TRBJ1-2 gives the whole variable domain NAGVMQNPRHLVRRRGQEARLRCSPMKGHSHVYWYRQLPEEGLKFMVYLQKENIIDESGMPKERFSAEFPKEGPSILRIQQVVRGDSAAYFCASSGQEIDGYTFGSGTRLTVV.

CDR3 nucleotides: TGTGCCACCAGCAGAGTTGTGGGACTAGGGGACTATGGCTACACCTTC. Residues: CATSRVVGLGDYGYTF. V gene TRBV15 combines with J gene TRBJ1-2, with a tentative D call TRBD1 (5 bases). The CDR3 spans 16 residues. Germline V gene sequence: CDR1 LNHNV, CDR2 YYDKDF (reference sequence). With 1 base removed from V and 3 bases from J, the gap between germline ends came to 15 bases.

The chain links TRBV18 to TRBJ2-5, with TRBD2 as a possible D gene (6 bases). Germline V lookup: CDR1 KGHSH, CDR2 LQKENI. The CDR3 is 14 residues long. Trimming removed 4 bases from V and 5 bases from J, with 14 bases in between. CDR3 in DNA: TGTGCCAGCTCACTAAACGGAGGAGGGGAGACCCAGTACTTC. Translating gives CASSLNGGGETQYF.

Notes on this clone: At one end the junction does not follow the germline gene, possibly because of a read error. J is TRBJ2-2 and V is TRBV7-7; D remains unclear. The CDR3 is 15 amino acids. Looked up from germline, CDR1 is SSHAT and CDR2 is FNYEAQ (reference sequence). The CDR3 spells CASSPVTEITGELFF. CDR3 in DNA: TGTGCTAGCAGCCCGGTAACAGAAATCACCGGGGAGCTGTTTTTT.

The rearrangement links TRBV12-3 or TRBV12-4 to TRBJ1-5; 10 bases map to TRBD1. The CDR3 contains 13 residues. Germline trimming cut 7 bases from V and 10 bases from J; bases unmatched to any gene: 7. The CDR3 bases are TGTGCCAGCACCCAGGGGGACAGGGGCCCCCAGCATTTT. Its protein product is CASTQGDRGPQHF.

The chain recombines TRBV5-1 with TRBJ1-2, with TRBD1 identical over 8 bases. CDR1 SGHRS and CDR2 YFSETQ come from the germline V gene. The CDR3 extends over 13 amino acids. V lost 4 bases, J lost 5 bases, and 4 bases stayed unmatched. CDR3 residues: CASSPGQGYGYTF. The CDR3, as DNA: TGCGCCAGCAGCCCCGGACAGGGTTATGGCTACACCTTC.

The V call is TRBV29-1, the J call TRBJ2-3; 7 positions match TRBD2. The CDR3 sequence is 16 residues long. With 5 bases clipped from V and 0 bases from J, the junction kept 11 bases outside the gene matches. Germline V CDR1 and CDR2: SQVTM, ANQGSEA. The CDR3 loop reads CSVPPSGGYSTDTQYF. The CDR3 DNA reads TGCAGCGTTCCCCCTAGCGGAGGTTATAGCACAGATACGCAGTATTTT.

The chain joins TRBV6-5 to TRBJ2-2; no reliable D call. The CDR3 covers 15 residues. V lost 8 bases and J 2 bases, leaving 15 bases between the germline ends. Germline V gives CDR1 MNHEY, CDR2 SVGAGI. CDR3 nucleotides: TGTGCCAGCTCCTTAACGGGTCAAAACACCGGGGAGCTGTTTTTT. It yields the protein CASSLTGQNTGELFF.

This clone was recorded many times. The chain links TRBV21-1 to TRBJ1-5. TRBV21-1 is listed as a pseudogene. This CDR3 has 18 amino acids. The CDR3 loop reads CASSKPSDASSGNQPQHF. In DNA, the CDR3 is TGTGCCAGCAGCAAACCCTCGGACGCTAGCAGTGGCAATCAGCCCCAGCATTTT.

The CDR3 reads CASSWPGLANNEQFF. Written as DNA, the CDR3 is TGTGCCAGCAGCTGGCCGGGACTAGCGAACAATGAGCAGTTCTTC. This chain connects TRBV7-9 to TRBJ2-1, with 10 bases identical to TRBD2. Germline-derived CDR1 and CDR2 are SEHNR and FQNEAQ (reference sequence). J lost 5 bases, V lost 4 bases, and 5 bases had no gene match. The CDR3 runs to 15 residues.

The chain employs TRBV9 and TRBJ2-4; possible D gene TRBD1, 5 bases. The CDR3 has 15 residues. The V gene lost 0 bases and the J gene lost 5 bases, with 12 bases spanning the gap. The germline V gene encodes CDR1 SGDLS and CDR2 YYNGEE. As DNA, the CDR3 is TGTGCCAGCAGCGTAGAGGGAACAGGAGAAAACATTCAGTACTTC. Translating it yields CASSVEGTGENIQYF.

V and J are TRBV28 and TRBJ1-5, with TRBD1 as a possible D gene (5 bases). Germline CDR1 is MDHEN and CDR2 is SYDVKM. The CDR3 spans 15 residues. V was clipped by 2 bases and J by 5 bases, with 13 bases between them. The CDR3 sequence: CASSLQGRRDQPQHF. DNA of the CDR3: TGTGCCAGCAGTTTACAGGGTAGAAGGGATCAGCCCCAGCATTTT.

This clone was observed a few times. The chain employs TRBV2 and TRBJ1-1, with 7 bases fitting TRBD1. Looked up from germline, CDR1 is SNHLY and CDR2 is FYNNEI. Germline trimming cut 8 bases from V and 4 bases from J; bases unmatched to any gene: 16. The CDR3 runs to 16 residues. CDR3 region: CASRQGIYFGGTEAFF. The CDR3 DNA reads TGTGCCAGCCGACAGGGAATATACTTCGGAGGCACTGAAGCTTTCTTT.

The chain employs TRBV5-1 and TRBJ2-7; 10 bases agree with TRBD2. The CDR3 contains 16 residues. Germline V gene data show CDR1 as SGHRS and CDR2 as YFSETQ. Trimming took 3 bases from V and 4 from J; bases not matched to a gene: 10. CDR3 DNA: TGCGCCAGCAGCTCGAATCCTAGCGGGAGCGCGTACGAGCAGTACTTC. The encoded protein is CASSSNPSGSAYEQYF.

Points on this clone: One end of the junction is discordant with germline, which a read error may explain. This chain uses TRBV7-7 with TRBJ2-7; possible D gene TRBD1, 6 bases. From germline, CDR1 is SSHAT and CDR2 FNYEAQ (reference sequence). The CDR3 has 15 residues. This CDR3 is CASSLGTGYAYEQYF. In DNA form, the CDR3 reads TGTGCTAGCAGCTTAGGCACAGGGTACGCCTACGAGCAGTACTTC.

This chain connects TRBV10-3 to TRBJ1-1, with 9 bases fitting TRBD1. Germline CDR1 ENHRY, CDR2 SYGVKD. Trimming cost V 8 bases and J 4 bases; bases outside gene matches: 5. This CDR3 comprises 13 residues. The chain's CDR3 is CAILRQGGTEAFF. The CDR3 bases are TGTGCCATCTTAAGACAGGGGGGCACTGAAGCTTTCTTT.

V is TRBV13 and J is TRBJ2-3; TRBD2 matches 8 bases. Germline CDR1 reads PRHDT; CDR2 reads FYEKMQ (reference sequence). This CDR3 contains 15 residues. The J segment lost 10 bases and the V segment lost 5 bases, leaving 14 bases of the junction unmatched. CDR3 amino acids: CASSPRTSGPSPQYF. CDR3 coding DNA: TGTGCCAGCAGCCCCCGCACTAGCGGCCCGTCGCCGCAGTATTTT.

The chain is built from TRBV19 and TRBJ2-7; TRBD1 matches 7 bases. V was clipped by 8 bases and J by 7 bases; unmatched bases: 8. The CDR3 covers 12 residues. Germline V gene data show CDR1 as LNHDA and CDR2 as SQIVND (reference sequence). Here the CDR3 reads CASGLTRGEQYF. CDR3 DNA sequence: TGTGCCAGTGGACTGACCAGGGGGGAGCAGTACTTC.

The rearrangement links TRBV3-1 (or the pseudogene TRBV3-2) to TRBJ2-1; TRBD2 agrees at 11 bases. V lost 0 bases, J lost 0 bases, and 10 bases stayed unmatched. The CDR3 extends over 20 amino acids. In germline, CDR1 is LGHDT, CDR2 YNNKEL (reference sequence). The CDR3 coding sequence is TGTGCCAGCAGCCAAGATTCGGCTAGCGGGAGGCGGAGCTCCTACAATGAGCAGTTCTTC. This sequence encodes CASSQDSASGRRSSYNEQFF.

The V gene is TRBV18, the J gene TRBJ2-2, with 9 nucleotides matching TRBD1. There are 16 residues in the CDR3. V lost 0 bases, J lost 4 bases, and 3 bases stayed unmatched. Germline V gives CDR1 KGHSH, CDR2 LQKENI. Here the CDR3 reads CASSPPGQGPTGELFF. CDR3 in DNA: TGTGCCAGCTCACCACCGGGACAGGGCCCCACCGGGGAGCTGTTTTTT.

The rearrangement links TRBV24-1 to TRBJ2-3; 14 positions match TRBD2. CDR1 is KGHDR and CDR2 is SFDVKD in the germline V gene. The CDR3 is 17 amino acids. J lost 3 bases, V lost 3 bases, and 4 bases had no gene match. The CDR3, as DNA: TGTGCCACCAGTGATGGGACTAGCGGGAGCAGAACAGATACGCAGTATTTT. As protein: CATSDGTSGSRTDTQYF.

V gene TRBV6-1 combines with J gene TRBJ1-4; 12 bases are a match to TRBD1. The CDR3 runs to 16 residues. The germline V gene encodes CDR1 MNHNS and CDR2 SASEGT. V trimming: 1 base; J trimming: 8 bases; junction bases outside the gene matches: 5. This CDR3 reads CASSEGRGTGGEKLFF. CDR3 DNA: TGTGCCAGCAGTGAAGGCCGGGGGACAGGGGGCGAAAAACTGTTTTTT.

This sequence joins TRBV30 and TRBJ1-3; 7 bases match TRBD1. Losses at the gene ends were 7 bases for V and 0 bases for J; bases not matched to a gene: 6. CDR1 GTSNPN and CDR2 SVGIG come from the germline V gene (reference sequence). The CDR3 is 14 residues long. The CDR3 DNA follows: TGTGCCTTCCGGGACAGAGCCTCTGGAAACACCATATATTTT. Its protein is CAFRDRASGNTIYF.

This clone was seen only a few times. CDR3 nucleotide sequence: TGTGCCAGCAGTGAAAGGCTAGCGGGAACTACACGATTCCCAGATACGCAGTATTTT. Protein product: CASSERLAGTTRFPDTQYF. This chain links TRBV6-1 with TRBJ2-3; 9 bases line up with TRBD2. The length of the CDR3 is 19 residues. The germline V gene encodes CDR1 MNHNS and CDR2 SASEGT. Trimming at V came to 2 bases and at J to 4 bases, leaving 16 bases not matched to a gene.

This clone was seen only a few times. The chain is built from TRBV19 and TRBJ2-1; 9 positions match TRBD2. V shed 9 bases and J 0 bases; nucleotides not matched to a gene: 6. Germline V lookup: CDR1 LNHDA, CDR2 SQIVND (reference sequence). The CDR3 consists of 15 residues. CDR3 nucleotides: TGTGCCAGCAGGACTAGCGTTCGCTCCTACAATGAGCAGTTCTTC. Translation: CASRTSVRSYNEQFF.